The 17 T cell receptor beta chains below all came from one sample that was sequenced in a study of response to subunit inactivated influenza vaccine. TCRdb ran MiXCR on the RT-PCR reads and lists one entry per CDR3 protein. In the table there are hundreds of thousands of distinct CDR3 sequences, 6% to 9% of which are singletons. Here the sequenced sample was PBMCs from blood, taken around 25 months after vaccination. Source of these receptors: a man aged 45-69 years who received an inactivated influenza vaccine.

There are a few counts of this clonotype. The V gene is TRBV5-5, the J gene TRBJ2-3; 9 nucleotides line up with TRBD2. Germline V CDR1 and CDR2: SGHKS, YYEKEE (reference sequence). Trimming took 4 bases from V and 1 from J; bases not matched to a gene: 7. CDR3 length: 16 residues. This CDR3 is CASSPVAGGRTDTQYF. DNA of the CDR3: TGTGCCAGCAGCCCAGTGGCGGGGGGGCGCACAGATACGCAGTATTTT.

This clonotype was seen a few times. The DNA of the CDR3 is TGTGCCAGCAGTGATTTCGGGACAGCCAATCAGTACTTC. Amino acids: CASSDFGTANQYF. The chain is built from TRBV6-1 and TRBJ2-7; 7 bases map to TRBD1. CDR3 length equals 13 residues. CDR1 is MNHNS, CDR2 SASEGT, per germline. V gave up 3 bases and J gave up 10 bases; unmatched junction bases: 9.

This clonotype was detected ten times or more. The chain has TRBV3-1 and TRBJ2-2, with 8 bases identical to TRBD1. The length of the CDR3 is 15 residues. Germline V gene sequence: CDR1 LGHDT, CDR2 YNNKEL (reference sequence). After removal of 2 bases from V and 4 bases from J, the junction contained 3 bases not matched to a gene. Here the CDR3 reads CASSQTDRATGELFF. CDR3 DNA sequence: TGTGCCAGCAGCCAAACGGACAGGGCCACCGGGGAGCTGTTTTTT.

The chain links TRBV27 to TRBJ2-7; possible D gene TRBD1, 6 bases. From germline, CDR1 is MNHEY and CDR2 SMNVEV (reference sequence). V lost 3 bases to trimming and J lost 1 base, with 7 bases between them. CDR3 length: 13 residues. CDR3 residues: CASSFGQSYEQYF. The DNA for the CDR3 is TGTGCCAGCAGTTTTGGACAGTCCTACGAGCAGTACTTC.

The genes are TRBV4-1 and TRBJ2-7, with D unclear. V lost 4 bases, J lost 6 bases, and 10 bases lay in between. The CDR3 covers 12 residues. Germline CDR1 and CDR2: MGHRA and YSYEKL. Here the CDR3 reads CASSPNYLEQYF. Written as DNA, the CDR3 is TGCGCCAGCAGCCCCAATTACCTCGAGCAGTACTTC.

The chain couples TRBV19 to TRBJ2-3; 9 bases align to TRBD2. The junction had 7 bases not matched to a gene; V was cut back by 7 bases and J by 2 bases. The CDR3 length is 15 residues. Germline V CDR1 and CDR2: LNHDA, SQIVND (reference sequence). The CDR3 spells CASKERGVSTDTQYF. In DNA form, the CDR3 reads TGTGCCAGTAAGGAGCGGGGGGTATCCACAGATACGCAGTATTTT. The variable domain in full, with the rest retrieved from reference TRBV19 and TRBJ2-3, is DGGITQSPKYLFRKEGQNVTLSCEQNLNHDAMYWYRQDPGQGLRLIYYSQIVNDFQKGDIAEGYSVSREKKESFPLTVTSAQKNPTAFYLCASKERGVSTDTQYFGPGTRLTVL.

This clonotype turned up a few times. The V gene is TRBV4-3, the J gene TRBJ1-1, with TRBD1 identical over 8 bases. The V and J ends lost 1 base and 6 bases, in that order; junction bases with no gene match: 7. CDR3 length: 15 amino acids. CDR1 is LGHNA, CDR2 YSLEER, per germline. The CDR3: CASSQVGQGISEAFF. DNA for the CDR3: TGCGCCAGCAGCCAAGTTGGACAGGGTATATCTGAAGCTTTCTTT.

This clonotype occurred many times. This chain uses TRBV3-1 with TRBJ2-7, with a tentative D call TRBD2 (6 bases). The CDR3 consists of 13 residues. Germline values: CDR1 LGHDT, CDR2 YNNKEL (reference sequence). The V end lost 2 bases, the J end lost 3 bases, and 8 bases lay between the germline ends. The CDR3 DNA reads TGTGCCAGCAGCCAATGGGGAGGCTACGAGCAGTACTTC. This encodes CASSQWGGYEQYF.

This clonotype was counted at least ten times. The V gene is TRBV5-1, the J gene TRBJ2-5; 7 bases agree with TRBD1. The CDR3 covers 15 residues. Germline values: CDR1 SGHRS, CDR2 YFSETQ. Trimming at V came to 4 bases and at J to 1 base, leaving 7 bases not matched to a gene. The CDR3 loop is CASSGLGQSQETQYF. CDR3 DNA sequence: TGCGCCAGCAGCGGCCTGGGACAGAGCCAAGAGACCCAGTACTTC.

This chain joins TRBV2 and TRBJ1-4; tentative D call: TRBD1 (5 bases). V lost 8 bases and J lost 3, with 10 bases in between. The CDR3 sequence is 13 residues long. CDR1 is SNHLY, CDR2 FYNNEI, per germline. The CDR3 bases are TGTGCCAGCGTAGGGGCTGCTAATGAAAAACTGTTTTTT. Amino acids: CASVGAANEKLFF.

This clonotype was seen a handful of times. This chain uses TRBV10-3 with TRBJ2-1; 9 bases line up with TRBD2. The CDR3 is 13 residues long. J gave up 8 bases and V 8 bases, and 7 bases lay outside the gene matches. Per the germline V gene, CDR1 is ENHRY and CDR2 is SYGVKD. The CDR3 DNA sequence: TGTGCCATCGGTGCGGGGGGGTGGGATGAGCAGTTCTTC. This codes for CAIGAGGWDEQFF.

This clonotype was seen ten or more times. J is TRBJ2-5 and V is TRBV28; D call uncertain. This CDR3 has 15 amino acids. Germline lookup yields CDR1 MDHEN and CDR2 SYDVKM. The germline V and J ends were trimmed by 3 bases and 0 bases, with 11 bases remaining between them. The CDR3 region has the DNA TGTGCCAGCAGTTTCCACGGCGCTAACCAAGAGACCCAGTACTTC. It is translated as CASSFHGANQETQYF. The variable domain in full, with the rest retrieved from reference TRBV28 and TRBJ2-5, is DVKVTQSSRYLVKRTGEKVFLECVQDMDHENMFWYRQDPGLGLRLIYFSYDVKMKEKGDIPEGYSVSREKKERFSLILESASTNQTSMYLCASSFHGANQETQYFGPGTRLLVL.

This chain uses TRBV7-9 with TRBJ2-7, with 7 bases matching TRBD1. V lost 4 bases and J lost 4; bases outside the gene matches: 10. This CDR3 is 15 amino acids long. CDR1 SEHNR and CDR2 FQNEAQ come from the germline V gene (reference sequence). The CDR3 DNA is TGTGCCAGCAGCTCGACAGGGTCGGCTAAATACGAGCAGTACTTC. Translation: CASSSTGSAKYEQYF.

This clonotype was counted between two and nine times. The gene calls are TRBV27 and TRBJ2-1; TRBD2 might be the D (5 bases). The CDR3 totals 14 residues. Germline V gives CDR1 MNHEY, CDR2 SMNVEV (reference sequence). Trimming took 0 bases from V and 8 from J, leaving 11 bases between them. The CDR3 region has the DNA TGTGCCAGCAGTTTATCGACCTACGGGGATGAGCAGTTCTTC. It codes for CASSLSTYGDEQFF.

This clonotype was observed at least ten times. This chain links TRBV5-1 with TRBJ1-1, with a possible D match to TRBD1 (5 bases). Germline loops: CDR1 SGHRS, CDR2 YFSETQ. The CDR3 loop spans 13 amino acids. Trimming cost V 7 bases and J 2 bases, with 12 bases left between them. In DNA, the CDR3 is TGCGCCAGCGGATGGGACGGTAACACTGAAGCTTTCTTT. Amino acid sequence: CASGWDGNTEAFF.

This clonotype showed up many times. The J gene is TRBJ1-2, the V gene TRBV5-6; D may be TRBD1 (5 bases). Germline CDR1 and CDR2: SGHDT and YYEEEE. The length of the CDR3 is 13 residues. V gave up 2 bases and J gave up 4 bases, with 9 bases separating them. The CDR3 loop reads CASSFQGLYGYTF. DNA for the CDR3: TGTGCCAGCAGCTTTCAGGGCCTCTATGGCTACACCTTC.

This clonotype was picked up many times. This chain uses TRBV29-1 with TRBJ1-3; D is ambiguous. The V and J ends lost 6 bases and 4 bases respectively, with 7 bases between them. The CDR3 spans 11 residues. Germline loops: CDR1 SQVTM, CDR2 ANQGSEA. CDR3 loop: CSVLKGNTIYF. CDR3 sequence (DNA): TGCAGCGTCCTCAAGGGAAACACCATATATTTT.